This TCR beta chain was found in a study of cytomegalovirus exposure and HLA in healthy donors. CDR3 length: 16 residues. Germline assignment: CDR1 SGDLS and CDR2 YYNGEE. V lost 0 bases and J 8 bases, leaving 17 bases between the germline ends. Researchers ran the PCR with 60 Vbeta and 13 Jbeta primers. Repertoires were generated with immunoSEQ multiplex PCR, while TCRdb's copy carries only in-frame clones and drops some. Seen here are 100,000 to 150,000 clones, around three quarters observed once, and the top ten hold less than 6.5%. Sample: PBMCs. The V call is TRBV9, the J call TRBJ1-4; D remains ambiguous. The TCR was taken from a man aged 25 to 45 in good health and CMV-seronegative. This CDR3 is CASSVGVGGDGEKLFF. In nucleotides, the CDR3 is TGTGCCAGCAGCGTAGGGGTTGGCGGCGACGGGGAAAAACTGTTTTTT.